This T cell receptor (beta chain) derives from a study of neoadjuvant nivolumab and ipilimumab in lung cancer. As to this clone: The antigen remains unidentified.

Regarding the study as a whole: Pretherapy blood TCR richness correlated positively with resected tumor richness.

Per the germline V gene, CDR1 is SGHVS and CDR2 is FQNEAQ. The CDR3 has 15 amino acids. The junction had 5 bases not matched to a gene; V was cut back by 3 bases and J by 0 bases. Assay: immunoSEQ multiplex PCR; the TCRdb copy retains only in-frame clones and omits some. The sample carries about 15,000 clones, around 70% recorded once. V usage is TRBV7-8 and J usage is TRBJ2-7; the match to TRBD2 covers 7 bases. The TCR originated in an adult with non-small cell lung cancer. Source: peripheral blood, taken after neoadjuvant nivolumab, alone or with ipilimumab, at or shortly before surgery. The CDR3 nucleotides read TGTGCCAGCAGCTTTGGAGCGGGAAGCTCCTACGAGCAGTACTTC. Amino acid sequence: CASSFGAGSSYEQYF.